The rows below give T cell receptor beta chains drawn from one sample of a study of T cell responses to AZD1222 COVID-19 vaccine. The assay was immunoSEQ multiplex PCR, and TCRdb's table has in-frame clones only and misses some. The repertoire holds 150,000 to 200,000 clones, with just over 90% as singletons. The material was peripheral blood, obtained 28 days after the second AZD1222 dose. The receptor source for this set is an adult who received the AZD1222 COVID-19 vaccine. CDR3s include the opening cysteine and the closing phenylalanine or tryptophan. A D gene is named only where the DNA matches it firmly. Clone size appears in some rows only: once, few, many, or a class for an expanded clone.

J gene: TRBJ1-5
V gene: TRBV19
D gene: NA
clone size: NA
CDR3 protein: CASIPSGGRQPQHF
CDR3 DNA: TGTGCCAGTATACCTTCGGGGGGGAGGCAGCCCCAGCATTTT

J gene: TRBJ1-5
V gene: TRBV6-5
D gene: NA
clone size: NA
CDR3 protein: CASSLVFTPGNQPQHF
CDR3 DNA: TGTGCCAGCAGTTTGGTTTTCACCCCTGGCAATCAGCCCCAGCATTTT

J gene: TRBJ2-7
V gene: TRBV4-2
D gene: NA
clone size: NA
CDR3 protein: CASSPVLSYEQYF
CDR3 DNA: TGTGCCAGCAGCCCAGTGCTTTCCTACGAGCAGTACTTC

J gene: TRBJ1-3
V gene: TRBV28
D gene: NA
clone size: NA
CDR3 protein: CASRSGSGNTIYF
CDR3 DNA: TGTGCCAGCAGATCAGGTTCTGGAAACACCATATATTTT

J gene: TRBJ1-2
V gene: TRBV9
D gene: NA
clone size: NA
CDR3 protein: CASSGAYGYTF
CDR3 DNA: TGTGCCAGCAGCGGCGCCTATGGCTACACCTTC

J gene: TRBJ2-7
V gene: TRBV4-2
D gene: TRBD2
clone size: few
CDR3 protein: CASSQEGSGGADEQYF
CDR3 DNA: TGTGCCAGCAGCCAAGAAGGGAGCGGGGGGGCGGACGAGCAGTACTTC

J gene: TRBJ2-7
V gene: TRBV5-6
D gene: NA
clone size: NA
CDR3 protein: CASSLGREQYF
CDR3 DNA: TGTGCCAGCAGCTTGGGGAGAGAGCAGTACTTC

J gene: TRBJ2-7
V gene: TRBV19
D gene: TRBD1
clone size: NA
CDR3 protein: CASSMDRSRGEQYF
CDR3 DNA: TGTGCCAGTAGTATGGACAGGTCCAGGGGAGAGCAGTACTTC

J gene: TRBJ1-1
V gene: TRBV11-1
D gene: TRBD1
clone size: NA
CDR3 protein: CASSPDRGTEAFF
CDR3 DNA: TGTGCCAGCAGCCCCGACAGGGGTACTGAAGCTTTCTTT

J gene: TRBJ2-3
V gene: TRBV10-3
D gene: NA
clone size: NA
CDR3 protein: CAISRTDTQYF
CDR3 DNA: TGTGCCATCAGCCGCACAGATACGCAGTATTTT

J gene: TRBJ1-2
V gene: TRBV6-5
D gene: NA
clone size: NA
CDR3 protein: CASSYADRGSGYTF
CDR3 DNA: TGTGCCAGCAGTTACGCGGACCGAGGGTCTGGCTACACCTTC

J gene: TRBJ1-2
V gene: TRBV9
D gene: NA
clone size: NA
CDR3 protein: CASSPRLGGYTF
CDR3 DNA: TGTGCCAGCAGCCCCCGACTCGGTGGCTACACCTTC

J gene: TRBJ2-6
V gene: TRBV28
D gene: NA
clone size: NA
CDR3 protein: CASRSGLYSGANVLTF
CDR3 DNA: TGTGCCAGCCGCTCGGGACTGTACTCTGGGGCCAACGTCCTGACTTTC

J gene: TRBJ2-1
V gene: TRBV19
D gene: NA
clone size: NA
CDR3 protein: CASSIPTGTTYNEQFF
CDR3 DNA: TGTGCCAGTAGTATCCCCACAGGGACTACTTACAATGAGCAGTTCTTC

J gene: TRBJ1-1
V gene: TRBV20-1
D gene: NA
clone size: NA
CDR3 protein: CSAKTNTEAFF
CDR3 DNA: TGCAGTGCTAAAACGAACACTGAAGCTTTCTTT

J gene: TRBJ2-5
V gene: TRBV9
D gene: TRBD1
clone size: NA
CDR3 protein: CASSVGTVQETQYF
CDR3 DNA: TGTGCCAGCAGCGTCGGGACAGTTCAAGAGACCCAGTACTTC